The rows below give T cell receptor beta chains drawn from one sample of a study of shared clonotypes between healthy human individuals. The repertoire was sequenced with immunoSEQ multiplex PCR; TCRdb's copy has only in-frame clones and lacks some. The sample holds about 510,000 clones, approximately 79% seen once. The sample consisted of PBMCs. The receptors originated from a woman in her forties in good health. Some clones in this sample may be carry-over from other donors' samples. CDR3s include the opening cysteine and the closing phenylalanine or tryptophan. The D gene is left open where the match is weak. A clone size is listed for some rows: how often the clone was seen (once, few, many), or a class if it is expanded.

J gene: TRBJ2-3
V gene: TRBV6-1
D gene: TRBD2
clone size: many
CDR3 protein: CASSEREGSGADTQYF
CDR3 DNA: TGTGCCAGCAGTGAACGGGAGGGCTCTGGGGCAGATACGCAGTATTTT

J gene: TRBJ2-7
V gene: TRBV5-4
D gene: TRBD1
clone size: .
CDR3 protein: CASSLAGGSRYEQYF
CDR3 DNA: TGTGCCAGCAGCTTGGCAGGGGGTTCCCGTTACGAGCAGTACTTC

J gene: TRBJ2-2
V gene: TRBV19
D gene: .
clone size: .
CDR3 protein: CASSIGGPSTGELFF
CDR3 DNA: TGTGCCAGTAGTATAGGGGGACCCAGCACCGGGGAGCTGTTTTTT

J gene: TRBJ1-2
V gene: TRBV2
D gene: .
clone size: .
CDR3 protein: CASSSDKGSLYYGYTF
CDR3 DNA: TGTGCCAGCAGCTCCGATAAAGGGTCCTTGTACTATGGCTACACCTTC

J gene: TRBJ2-7
V gene: TRBV7-2
D gene: .
clone size: .
CDR3 protein: CASSNPGPSGAYEQYF
CDR3 DNA: TGTGCCAGCAGCAATCCGGGGCCCTCAGGAGCCTACGAGCAGTACTTC

J gene: TRBJ1-1
V gene: TRBV9
D gene: .
clone size: few
CDR3 protein: CASSVDSLNTEAFF
CDR3 DNA: TGTGCCAGCAGCGTAGACAGCTTGAACACTGAAGCTTTCTTT

J gene: TRBJ1-2
V gene: TRBV5-3
D gene: .
clone size: .
CDR3 protein: CASSLAASNYGYTF
CDR3 DNA: TGTGCCAGCAGCTTAGCAGCCTCTAACTATGGCTACACCTTC

J gene: TRBJ2-3
V gene: TRBV5-5
D gene: .
clone size: .
CDR3 protein: CASSLAVVRDTQYF
CDR3 DNA: TGTGCCAGCAGCTTGGCGGTAGTGAGAGATACGCAGTATTTT

J gene: TRBJ2-7
V gene: TRBV19
D gene: .
clone size: .
CDR3 protein: CASAGHSYGEQYF
CDR3 DNA: TGTGCCAGCGCAGGACATAGCTACGGCGAGCAGTACTTC

J gene: TRBJ2-6
V gene: TRBV27
D gene: TRBD2
clone size: .
CDR3 protein: CASSLSGTISGANVLTF
CDR3 DNA: TGTGCCAGCAGTTTATCGGGGACTATCTCCGGGGCCAACGTCCTGACTTTC

J gene: TRBJ1-1
V gene: TRBV10-2
D gene: .
clone size: .
CDR3 protein: CASSDRENTEAFF
CDR3 DNA: TGCGCCAGCAGTGATCGTGAGAACACTGAAGCTTTCTTT

J gene: TRBJ2-2
V gene: TRBV28
D gene: TRBD1
clone size: .
CDR3 protein: CASTPSRTGITGELFF
CDR3 DNA: TGTGCCAGCACCCCATCCAGGACAGGGATCACCGGGGAGCTGTTTTTT

J gene: TRBJ2-5
V gene: TRBV4-1
D gene: TRBD2
clone size: .
CDR3 protein: CASSQGPTSGSRETQYF
CDR3 DNA: TGCGCCAGCAGCCAAGGCCCTACTAGCGGGAGTAGGGAGACCCAGTACTTC

J gene: TRBJ2-5
V gene: TRBV11-2
D gene: .
clone size: .
CDR3 protein: CASSHVGWGDKETQYF
CDR3 DNA: TGTGCCAGCAGCCATGTGGGGTGGGGGGATAAAGAGACCCAGTACTTC

J gene: TRBJ1-1
V gene: TRBV15
D gene: TRBD1
clone size: .
CDR3 protein: CATSTGGHTEAFF
CDR3 DNA: TGTGCCACCAGCACAGGGGGCCACACTGAAGCTTTCTTT

J gene: TRBJ1-1
V gene: TRBV15
D gene: .
clone size: .
CDR3 protein: CATRGGGTVNTEAFF
CDR3 DNA: TGTGCCACCAGAGGGGGAGGGACGGTAAACACTGAAGCTTTCTTT

J gene: TRBJ1-1
V gene: TRBV29-1
D gene: .
clone size: .
CDR3 protein: CSVDGQTGFTEAFF
CDR3 DNA: TGCAGCGTTGATGGACAGACTGGTTTTACGGAAGCTTTCTTT

J gene: TRBJ2-3
V gene: TRBV7-2
D gene: TRBD2
clone size: .
CDR3 protein: CASSPSGTSTDTQYF
CDR3 DNA: TGTGCCAGCAGCCCCAGCGGGACTAGCACAGATACGCAGTATTTT

J gene: TRBJ2-7
V gene: TRBV18
D gene: .
clone size: .
CDR3 protein: CASSPKTGGYEQYF
CDR3 DNA: TGTGCCAGCTCACCGAAGACAGGAGGCTACGAGCAGTACTTC

J gene: TRBJ2-7
V gene: TRBV15
D gene: .
clone size: .
CDR3 protein: CATSRGGKGYEQYF
CDR3 DNA: TGTGCCACCAGCAGAGGAGGGAAAGGATACGAGCAGTACTTC

J gene: TRBJ1-5
V gene: TRBV20-1
D gene: .
clone size: .
CDR3 protein: CSAQGNQPQHF
CDR3 DNA: TGCAGTGCGCAAGGCAATCAGCCCCAGCATTTT

J gene: TRBJ1-2
V gene: TRBV7-8
D gene: .
clone size: .
CDR3 protein: CASSLVSSGGYTF
CDR3 DNA: TGTGCCAGCAGCTTAGTTTCTAGTGGAGGCTACACCTTC

J gene: TRBJ1-2
V gene: TRBV28
D gene: .
clone size: .
CDR3 protein: CASSFGRHAYGYTF
CDR3 DNA: TGTGCCAGCAGTTTCGGGAGACACGCCTATGGCTACACCTTC

J gene: TRBJ2-7
V gene: TRBV5-4
D gene: TRBD2
clone size: .
CDR3 protein: CASSGTSVSYEQYF
CDR3 DNA: TGTGCCAGCAGTGGGACTAGCGTCTCCTACGAGCAGTACTTC

J gene: TRBJ1-5
V gene: TRBV5-1
D gene: .
clone size: .
CDR3 protein: CASSFDGVNQPQHF
CDR3 DNA: TGCGCCAGCAGCTTTGACGGAGTCAATCAGCCCCAGCATTTT

J gene: TRBJ2-3
V gene: TRBV5-1
D gene: .
clone size: .
CDR3 protein: CASSFAGRTDTQYF
CDR3 DNA: TGCGCCAGCAGCTTCGCGGGACGCACAGATACGCAGTATTTT

J gene: TRBJ2-1
V gene: TRBV11-2
D gene: TRBD2
clone size: .
CDR3 protein: CASSSNSGRAGEQFF
CDR3 DNA: TGTGCCAGCAGCTCCAATAGCGGGAGGGCCGGGGAGCAGTTCTTC

J gene: TRBJ1-5
V gene: TRBV28
D gene: .
clone size: .
CDR3 protein: CATTRATSSQPQHF
CDR3 DNA: TGTGCCACCACCCGGGCCACCAGCAGTCAGCCCCAGCATTTT

J gene: TRBJ2-5
V gene: TRBV2
D gene: .
clone size: .
CDR3 protein: CASSAGLQETQYF
CDR3 DNA: TGTGCCAGCAGCGCGGGACTTCAAGAGACCCAGTACTTC

J gene: TRBJ2-7
V gene: TRBV6-5
D gene: TRBD2
clone size: .
CDR3 protein: CASSYFAGVGEQYF
CDR3 DNA: TGTGCCAGCAGTTACTTTGCGGGAGTGGGTGAGCAGTACTTC

J gene: TRBJ1-1
V gene: TRBV5-1
D gene: TRBD1
clone size: .
CDR3 protein: CASSLEGQANTEAFF
CDR3 DNA: TGCGCCAGCAGCTTGGAGGGACAGGCAAACACTGAAGCTTTCTTT

J gene: TRBJ1-1
V gene: TRBV5-1
D gene: .
clone size: once
CDR3 protein: CASSLGAGRTEAFF
CDR3 DNA: TGCGCCAGCAGCTTGGGGGCAGGGAGGACTGAAGCTTTCTTT

J gene: TRBJ1-6
V gene: TRBV7-8
D gene: TRBD1
clone size: .
CDR3 protein: CASSLAGTEHNSPLHF
CDR3 DNA: TGTGCCAGCAGCTTAGCTGGGACAGAACATAATTCACCCCTCCACTTT

J gene: TRBJ2-1
V gene: TRBV5-1
D gene: .
clone size: .
CDR3 protein: CASSPGALYNEQFF
CDR3 DNA: TGCGCCAGCAGCCCGGGAGCGCTCTACAATGAGCAGTTCTTC

J gene: TRBJ2-3
V gene: TRBV27
D gene: .
clone size: .
CDR3 protein: CASSHGTSSTDTQYF
CDR3 DNA: TGTGCCAGCAGTCACGGGACTTCTAGCACAGATACGCAGTATTTT

J gene: TRBJ1-4
V gene: TRBV7-9
D gene: TRBD1
clone size: .
CDR3 protein: CASSLAQGADDELFF
CDR3 DNA: TGTGCCAGCAGCTTAGCCCAGGGGGCCGATGATGAACTGTTTTTT

J gene: TRBJ2-5
V gene: TRBV2
D gene: .
clone size: .
CDR3 protein: CASSEEAVGGETQYF
CDR3 DNA: TGTGCCAGCAGTGAAGAGGCAGTAGGGGGAGAGACCCAGTACTTC

J gene: TRBJ2-2
V gene: TRBV29-1
D gene: TRBD2
clone size: .
CDR3 protein: CSVEDLTSGNTGELFF
CDR3 DNA: TGCAGCGTTGAAGATCTTACTAGCGGAAACACCGGGGAGCTGTTTTTT

J gene: TRBJ2-1
V gene: TRBV11-2
D gene: .
clone size: .
CDR3 protein: CASSLAGVNNEQFF
CDR3 DNA: TGTGCCAGCAGCTTAGCGGGAGTTAACAATGAGCAGTTCTTC

J gene: TRBJ2-1
V gene: TRBV28
D gene: .
clone size: .
CDR3 protein: CASSLSATPNNEQFF
CDR3 DNA: TGTGCCAGCAGTTTATCGGCTACCCCAAACAATGAGCAGTTCTTC

J gene: TRBJ2-1
V gene: TRBV9
D gene: .
clone size: .
CDR3 protein: CASSVQGSLGEQFF
CDR3 DNA: TGTGCCAGCAGCGTACAGGGATCTCTCGGTGAGCAGTTCTTC

J gene: TRBJ2-1
V gene: TRBV27
D gene: .
clone size: .
CDR3 protein: CASSTPTSGNEQFF
CDR3 DNA: TGTGCCAGCAGTACCCCGACTAGTGGCAATGAGCAGTTCTTC

J gene: TRBJ2-1
V gene: TRBV4-3
D gene: .
clone size: .
CDR3 protein: CASSQGRSSYNEQFF
CDR3 DNA: TGCGCCAGCAGCCAAGGACGGAGTTCCTACAATGAGCAGTTCTTC

J gene: TRBJ2-7
V gene: TRBV7-9
D gene: .
clone size: few
CDR3 protein: CASSLEFGLWYF
CDR3 DNA: TGTGCCAGCAGCTTAGAGTTCGGGTTATGGTACTTC

J gene: TRBJ2-2
V gene: TRBV28
D gene: .
clone size: .
CDR3 protein: CASNVAGHNTGELFF
CDR3 DNA: TGTGCCAGCAACGTCGCGGGACATAACACCGGGGAGCTGTTTTTT

J gene: TRBJ1-2
V gene: TRBV30
D gene: .
clone size: .
CDR3 protein: CAWRDPSNYGYTF
CDR3 DNA: TGTGCCTGGAGGGACCCCTCTAACTATGGCTACACCTTC

J gene: TRBJ1-5
V gene: TRBV5-1
D gene: .
clone size: few
CDR3 protein: CASSVLPDQPQHF
CDR3 DNA: TGCGCCAGCTCAGTGCTACCCGATCAGCCCCAGCATTTT

J gene: TRBJ2-7
V gene: TRBV30
D gene: .
clone size: once
CDR3 protein: CAWTPPGSYEQYF
CDR3 DNA: TGTGCCTGGACCCCCCCGGGGTCCTACGAGCAGTACTTC

J gene: TRBJ2-7
V gene: TRBV7-9
D gene: TRBD1
clone size: .
CDR3 protein: CASSRGDSYEQYF
CDR3 DNA: TGTGCCAGCAGCAGAGGGGACAGCTACGAGCAGTACTTC

J gene: TRBJ2-7
V gene: TRBV5-4
D gene: TRBD2
clone size: .
CDR3 protein: CASSPGVAGVEQYF
CDR3 DNA: TGTGCCAGCAGCCCCGGGGTAGCGGGGGTCGAGCAGTACTTC

J gene: TRBJ2-7
V gene: TRBV10-2
D gene: TRBD2
clone size: .
CDR3 protein: CASSGGGYEQYF
CDR3 DNA: TGCGCCAGCAGCGGGGGGGGCTACGAGCAGTACTTC

J gene: TRBJ2-7
V gene: TRBV6-4
D gene: TRBD2
clone size: .
CDR3 protein: CATPGASGRSYEQYF
CDR3 DNA: TGTGCCACACCCGGGGCTAGCGGGAGGTCCTACGAGCAGTACTTC

J gene: TRBJ1-4
V gene: TRBV13
D gene: .
clone size: .
CDR3 protein: CASSLTLGEKLFF
CDR3 DNA: TGTGCCAGCAGCCTAACCTTGGGTGAAAAACTGTTTTTT

J gene: TRBJ2-2
V gene: TRBV19
D gene: .
clone size: .
CDR3 protein: CASTPRGRGGTGELFF
CDR3 DNA: TGTGCCAGTACCCCACGGGGGCGGGGTGGCACCGGGGAGCTGTTTTTT

J gene: TRBJ1-1
V gene: TRBV6-4
D gene: .
clone size: .
CDR3 protein: CASSVSMNTEAFF
CDR3 DNA: TGTGCCAGCAGTGTCTCCATGAACACTGAAGCTTTCTTT